This section outlines one TCR beta chain sequence together with its context. Germline CDR1 is LNHDA and CDR2 is SQIVND (reference sequence). The V segment lost 10 bases and the J segment 4 bases; nucleotides outside the gene matches: 16. The CDR3 consists of 17 residues. Sequencing was performed with immunoSEQ multiplex PCR; in TCRdb, only in-frame clones are kept and a portion is missing. Seen here are 68,000 or so clones, about four fifths observed once, and the top ten hold about 0.6%. This sample was taken from a study of T cell clones after liver transplantation. The sequence derives from a human donor who received a liver transplant. Specimen: CD4+ T cells from blood, collected before liver transplant. J is TRBJ1-1 and V is TRBV19, with 12 bases fitting TRBD1. CDR3 in DNA: TGTGCCACCCAGGTGGGGACAGGGGGCTGGGGGAGCACTGAAGCTTTCTTT. Translated: CATQVGTGGWGSTEAFF.